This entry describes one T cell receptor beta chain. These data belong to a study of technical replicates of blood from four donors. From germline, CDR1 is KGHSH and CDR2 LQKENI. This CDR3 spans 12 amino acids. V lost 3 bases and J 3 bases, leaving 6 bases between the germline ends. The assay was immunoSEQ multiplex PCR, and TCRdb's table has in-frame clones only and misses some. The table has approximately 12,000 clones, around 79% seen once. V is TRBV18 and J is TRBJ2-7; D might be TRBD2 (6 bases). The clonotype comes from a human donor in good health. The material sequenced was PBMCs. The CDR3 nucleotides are TGTGCCAGCTCACCGGGGGGCTACGAGCAGTACTTC. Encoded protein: CASSPGGYEQYF.